This T cell receptor (beta chain) was obtained from a study of early T cells in non-severe SARS-CoV-2 infection. This clonotype appeared many times. The V and J ends lost 4 bases and 0 bases, in that order; junction bases with no gene match: 8. Germline CDR1 is LGHDT and CDR2 is YNNKEL (reference sequence). This CDR3 is built from 18 residues. Attached unique molecular identifiers marked individual cDNA molecules. One entry per CDR3 protein results from TCRdb running MiXCR on the 5' RACE reads. Among roughly 53,000 distinct CDR3 sequences, roughly a tenth were seen once, and the ten largest hold 4.5%.

The origin of this receptor is an adult who was a healthcare worker with PCR-confirmed SARS-CoV-2 infection or an uninfected control (not recorded which). This rearrangement joins TRBV3-1 to TRBJ2-6; 8 bases are shared with TRBD1. Sequenced input: whole blood. CDR3 amino acids: CASSPTGVALSGANVLTF. The CDR3 nucleotides are TGTGCCAGCAGCCCGACAGGGGTGGCCCTCTCTGGGGCCAACGTCCTGACTTTC.